Listed below are T cell receptor beta chains from one sample, sequenced in a study of identifying expanded T cells in peripheral blood. Using immunoSEQ multiplex PCR, the repertoire was profiled, and TCRdb retains in-frame clones only, with some absent. The sample holds over 65,000 clones; roughly 90% are singletons and the top ten take roughly 7%. The sequenced sample was blood. These TCRs come from a person aged 18-70 years in good health. CDR3s include the opening cysteine and the closing phenylalanine or tryptophan. D genes are given only for firm matches. Some rows have no size entry. The others give once, few or many, or a class for an expanded clone.

few,TRBJ1-5,TRBV2,TRBD1,TGTGCCACCCAGGGGGGGAATCAGCCCCAGCATTTT,CATQGGNQPQHF
-,TRBJ1-3,TRBV14,-,TGTGCCAGCAGCCAAGACAGTACTGGAAACACCATATATTTT,CASSQDSTGNTIYF
once,TRBJ1-1,TRBV5-1,-,TGCGCCAGCAGCTTGACAACCGGGACCTCGGCCGGGAACACTGAAGCTTTCTTT,CASSLTTGTSAGNTEAFF
-,TRBJ2-5,TRBV14,TRBD2,TGTGCCAGCAGCGGGGTCGGGGGGATAGAGACCCAGTACTTC,CASSGVGGIETQYF
-,TRBJ1-5,TRBV7-9,-,TGTGCCAGCAGCTTAGTTGGGGTTAGCAATCAGCCCCAGCATTTT,CASSLVGVSNQPQHF
-,TRBJ2-7,TRBV5-1,-,TGCGCCAGCAGCTTGCGGACAGATGGGGAGCAGTACTTC,CASSLRTDGEQYF
-,TRBJ2-7,TRBV11-1,-,TGTGCCAGCAGCCCCGACAGGTTATCCTACGAGCAGTACTTC,CASSPDRLSYEQYF
-,TRBJ2-5,TRBV7-6,-,TGTGCCAGCACCCCCTTGGCGTGGGAGACCCAGTACTTC,CASTPLAWETQYF
-,TRBJ1-2,TRBV4-1,-,TGCGCCAGCAGCCTAGAGACAAGTAACTATGGCTACACCTTC,CASSLETSNYGYTF
-,TRBJ2-2,TRBV7-9,-,TGTGCCAGCAGCCCCCGCGGGCCAACGGCCGGGGAGCTGTTTTTT,CASSPRGPTAGELFF
-,TRBJ2-5,TRBV5-6,-,TGTGCCAGCAGCTGGGGTTGGGAGACCCAGTACTTC,CASSWGWETQYF
-,TRBJ2-1,TRBV23-1,TRBD2,TGCGCCAGCAATAGGGGAGCTAGCGGGAGATCTGAGCAGTTCTTC,CASNRGASGRSEQFF
-,TRBJ2-2,TRBV4-3,TRBD2,TGCGCCAGCAGCCAGGGGACTAGCGGGCGAACCGGGGAGCTGTTTTTT,CASSQGTSGRTGELFF
-,TRBJ1-4,TRBV11-2,-,TGTGCCAGCAGCTTAGGTTGGGACTTAGCCAAAAATGAAAAACTGTTTTTT,CASSLGWDLAKNEKLFF
-,TRBJ1-2,TRBV13,TRBD1,TGTGCCAGCAGCTTAGACTCCTTTAGACAGGGGGCGTATGGCTACACCTTC,CASSLDSFRQGAYGYTF